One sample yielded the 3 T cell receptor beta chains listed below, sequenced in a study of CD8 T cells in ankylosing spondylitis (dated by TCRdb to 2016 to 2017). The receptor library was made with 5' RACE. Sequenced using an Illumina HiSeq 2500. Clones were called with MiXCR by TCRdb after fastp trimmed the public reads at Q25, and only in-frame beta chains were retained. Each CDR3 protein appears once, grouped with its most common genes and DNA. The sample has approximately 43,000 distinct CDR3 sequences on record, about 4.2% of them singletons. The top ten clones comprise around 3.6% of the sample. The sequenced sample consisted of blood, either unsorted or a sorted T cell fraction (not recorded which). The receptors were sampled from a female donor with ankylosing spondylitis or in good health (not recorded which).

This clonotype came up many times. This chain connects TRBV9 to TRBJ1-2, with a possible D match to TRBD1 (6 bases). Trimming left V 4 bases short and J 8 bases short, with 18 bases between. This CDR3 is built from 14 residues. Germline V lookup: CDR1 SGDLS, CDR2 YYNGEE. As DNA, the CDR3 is TGTGCCAGCAGCCCCCAGACAGGCTTAGTAGGCTACACCTTC. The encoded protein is CASSPQTGLVGYTF.

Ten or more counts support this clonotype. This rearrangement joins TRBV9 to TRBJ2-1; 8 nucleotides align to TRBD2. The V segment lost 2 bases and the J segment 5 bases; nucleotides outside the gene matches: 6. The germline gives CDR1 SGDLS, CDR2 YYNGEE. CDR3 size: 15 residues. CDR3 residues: CASSVSGATNNEQFF. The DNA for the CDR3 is TGTGCCAGCAGCGTTAGCGGGGCCACCAACAATGAGCAGTTCTTC. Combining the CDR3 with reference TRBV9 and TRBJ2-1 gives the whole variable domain DSGVTQTPKHLITATGQRVTLRCSPRSGDLSVYWYQQSLDQGLQFLIQYYNGEERAKGNILERFSAQQFPDLHSELNLSSLELGDSALYFCASSVSGATNNEQFFGPGTRLTVL.

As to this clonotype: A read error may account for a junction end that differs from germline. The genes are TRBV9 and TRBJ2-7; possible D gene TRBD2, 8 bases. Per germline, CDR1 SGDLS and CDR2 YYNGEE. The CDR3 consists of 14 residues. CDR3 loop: CANSVAGQPYEQHF. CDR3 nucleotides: TGTGCCAACAGCGTAGCGGGACAGCCCTACGAGCAGCACTTC.